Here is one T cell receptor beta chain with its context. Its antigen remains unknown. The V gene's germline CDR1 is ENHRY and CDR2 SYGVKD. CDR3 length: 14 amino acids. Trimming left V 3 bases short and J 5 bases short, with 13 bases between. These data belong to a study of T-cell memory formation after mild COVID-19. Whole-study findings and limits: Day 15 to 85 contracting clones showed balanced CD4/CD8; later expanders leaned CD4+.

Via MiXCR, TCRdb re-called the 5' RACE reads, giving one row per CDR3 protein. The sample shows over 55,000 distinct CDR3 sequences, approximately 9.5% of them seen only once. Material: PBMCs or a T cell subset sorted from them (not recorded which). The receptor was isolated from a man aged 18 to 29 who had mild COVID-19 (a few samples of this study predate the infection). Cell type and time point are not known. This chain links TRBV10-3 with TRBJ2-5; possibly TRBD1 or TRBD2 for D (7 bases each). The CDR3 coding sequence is TGTGCCATCAGTGACTCCAGGGGGGGGGAGACCCAGTACTTC. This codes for CAISDSRGGETQYF.